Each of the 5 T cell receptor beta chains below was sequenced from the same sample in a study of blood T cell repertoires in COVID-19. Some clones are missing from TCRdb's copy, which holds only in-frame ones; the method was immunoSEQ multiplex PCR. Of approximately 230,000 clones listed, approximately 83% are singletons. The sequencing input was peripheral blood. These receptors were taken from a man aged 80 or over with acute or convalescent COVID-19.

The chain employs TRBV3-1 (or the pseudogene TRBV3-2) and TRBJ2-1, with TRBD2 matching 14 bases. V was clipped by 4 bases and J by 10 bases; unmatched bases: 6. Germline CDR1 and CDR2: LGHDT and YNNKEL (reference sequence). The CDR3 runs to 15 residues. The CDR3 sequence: CASSPQGLAGAEQFF. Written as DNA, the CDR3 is TGTGCCAGCAGCCCCCAGGGACTAGCGGGAGCCGAGCAGTTCTTC.

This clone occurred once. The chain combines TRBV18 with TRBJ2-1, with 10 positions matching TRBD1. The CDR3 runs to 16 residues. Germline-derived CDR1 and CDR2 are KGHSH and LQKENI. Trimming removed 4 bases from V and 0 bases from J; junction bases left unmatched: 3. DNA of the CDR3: TGTGCCAGCTCACGAGGGACAGGGGACTCCTACAATGAGCAGTTCTTC. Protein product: CASSRGTGDSYNEQFF.

This chain's CDR3 is CASSLSEDYGYTF. The CDR3 DNA is TGTGCCAGTAGTCTTTCGGAGGACTATGGCTACACCTTC. The V call is TRBV19, the J call TRBJ1-2; D call uncertain. The germline CDR1 and CDR2 sequences are LNHDA and SQIVND (reference sequence). The CDR3 has 13 amino acids. V was clipped by 5 bases and J by 3 bases, with 10 bases between them.

For the CDR3, the DNA is TGTGCCAGCAGCTTAGGGCAGGCGGGACATGGCTACACCTTC. Its protein is CASSLGQAGHGYTF. The chain has TRBV11-2 and TRBJ1-2, with D possibly TRBD1 on 5 matching bases. The CDR3 is made up of 14 amino acids. Germline loops: CDR1 SGHAT, CDR2 FQNNGV. The ends were cut back, 1 base at V and 6 bases at J, with 12 bases in the middle.

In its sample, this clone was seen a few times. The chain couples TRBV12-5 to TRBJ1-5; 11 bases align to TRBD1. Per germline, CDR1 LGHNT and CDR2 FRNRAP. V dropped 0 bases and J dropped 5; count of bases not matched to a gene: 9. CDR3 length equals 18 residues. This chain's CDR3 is CASGLVLSGQGADQPQHF. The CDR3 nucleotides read TGTGCTAGTGGTTTGGTACTGTCCGGACAGGGGGCAGATCAGCCCCAGCATTTT.